One sample yielded the 22 T cell receptor beta chains listed below, sequenced in a study of blood T cell repertoires in COVID-19. Profiled with immunoSEQ multiplex PCR; TCRdb holds only in-frame clones, not every one. The table lists a few hundred thousand clones, 88% of them singletons. Specimen: peripheral blood. The receptors shown here come from a woman aged 25 to 39 with COVID-19, enrolled during active disease.

V usage is TRBV5-1 and J usage is TRBJ2-5; 10 bases are shared with TRBD1. Germline CDR1 and CDR2: SGHRS and YFSETQ. V gave up 3 bases and J gave up 2 bases; unmatched junction bases: 1. The length of the CDR3 is 14 residues. For the CDR3, the DNA is TGCGCCAGCAGCTCGGGACAGGGGCAAGAGACCCAGTACTTC. Its translation is CASSSGQGQETQYF.

V and J are TRBV11-2 and TRBJ2-3; weak D call: TRBD2 (6 bases). This CDR3 spans 17 amino acids. Per germline, CDR1 SGHAT and CDR2 FQNNGV. Trimming removed 2 bases from V and 1 base from J, with 16 bases in between. This CDR3 reads CASSLRPSGRRTDTQYF. CDR3 in DNA: TGTGCCAGCAGCTTAAGGCCCAGCGGGCGGCGCACAGATACGCAGTATTTT.

This clone came up once. V and J are TRBV18 and TRBJ1-6; 8 bases are shared with TRBD1. The CDR3 totals 14 residues. Germline CDR1 KGHSH, CDR2 LQKENI. V lost 4 bases and J lost 5; bases outside the gene matches: 1. This CDR3 reads CASSLTGDNSPLHF. DNA for the CDR3: TGTGCCAGCTCACTGACAGGGGATAATTCACCCCTCCACTTT. The entire variable domain, with the rest obtained from reference TRBV18 and TRBJ1-6, is as follows: NAGVMQNPRHLVRRRGQEARLRCSPMKGHSHVYWYRQLPEEGLKFMVYLQKENIIDESGMPKERFSAEFPKEGPSILRIQQVVRGDSAAYFCASSLTGDNSPLHFGNGTRLTVT.

V usage is TRBV2 and J usage is TRBJ1-6; 7 nucleotides match TRBD1. V was pared by 8 bases and J by 8 bases, with 18 bases of the junction left unmatched. From germline, CDR1 is SNHLY and CDR2 FYNNEI. CDR3 length: 17 residues. The DNA of the CDR3 is TGTGCCAGCGATCCCGGGACAGCTATACCCACCTATTCACCCCTCCACTTT. Encoded protein: CASDPGTAIPTYSPLHF. The whole variable domain, filled in from reference TRBV2 and TRBJ1-6, reads EPEVTQTPSHQVTQMGQEVILRCVPISNHLYFYWYRQILGQKVEFLVSFYNNEISEKSEIFDDQFSVERPDGSNFTLKIRSTKLEDSAMYFCASDPGTAIPTYSPLHFGNGTRLTVT.

This clone was seen just once. V gene TRBV11-2 combines with J gene TRBJ1-4; no clear D. The CDR3 is 15 amino acids. The V gene lost 0 bases and the J gene lost 8 bases, with 13 bases spanning the gap. The V gene's germline CDR1 is SGHAT and CDR2 FQNNGV. The CDR3 bases are TGTGCCAGCAGCTTAGATGGGTTTGGAGGCGAAAAACTGTTTTTT. Its protein is CASSLDGFGGEKLFF.

The count of this clone is one. The CDR3 sequence is CASSLGAGGRTGELFF. For the CDR3, the DNA is TGTGCCAGCAGCTTAGGAGCGGGGGGGCGGACCGGGGAGCTGTTTTTT. The chain couples TRBV7-8 to TRBJ2-2; TRBD2 agrees at 10 bases. Germline lookup yields CDR1 SGHVS and CDR2 FQNEAQ. Losses at the gene ends were 1 base for V and 5 bases for J; bases not matched to a gene: 4. This CDR3 comprises 16 residues.

The chain links TRBV6-6 to TRBJ2-1, with 7 bases fitting TRBD1. This CDR3 region has 15 residues. Per germline, CDR1 MNHNY and CDR2 SVGAGI (reference sequence). V lost 7 bases and J lost 4; bases outside the gene matches: 10. The CDR3 protein is CASKETGNGYNEQFF. In nucleotides, the CDR3 is TGTGCCAGCAAAGAGACAGGGAATGGGTACAATGAGCAGTTCTTC.

The chain combines TRBV19 with TRBJ2-7; 11 bases are shared with TRBD2. Germline V gives CDR1 LNHDA, CDR2 SQIVND (reference sequence). V was clipped by 4 bases and J by 4 bases; unmatched bases: 6. The CDR3 consists of 15 residues. The DNA for the CDR3 is TGTGCCAGTAGTAGCGGGACTAGCGGATTTTACGAGCAGTACTTC. Translating gives CASSSGTSGFYEQYF.

The chain is built from TRBV6-5 and TRBJ2-5; TRBD1 is a possible D gene (5 bases). In germline, CDR1 is MNHEY, CDR2 SVGAGI. Trimming pared 4 bases from V and 0 bases from J, leaving 12 bases between. The CDR3 contains 15 residues. The CDR3 coding sequence is TGTGCCAGCAGTTTCGTCGACAGAGACCAAGAGACCCAGTACTTC. As protein: CASSFVDRDQETQYF.

This chain joins TRBV7-9 and TRBJ2-2; TRBD1 agrees at 10 bases. This CDR3 region has 16 residues. The J segment lost 7 bases and the V segment lost 6 bases, leaving 11 bases of the junction unmatched. Per the germline V gene, CDR1 is SEHNR and CDR2 is FQNEAQ (reference sequence). The CDR3, as DNA: TGTGCCAGCAGTCATCCGGGACAGGGGTCGATCGGGGAGCTGTTTTTT. This encodes CASSHPGQGSIGELFF.

The chain employs TRBV7-9 and TRBJ1-2; D is ambiguous. There are 13 residues in the CDR3. Germline lookup yields CDR1 SEHNR and CDR2 FQNEAQ (reference sequence). The V gene lost 5 bases and the J gene lost 2 bases, with 9 bases spanning the gap. The CDR3 is CASSLYGNYGYTF. CDR3 coding DNA: TGTGCCAGCAGCCTGTACGGGAACTATGGCTACACCTTC.

This chain joins TRBV11-3 and TRBJ2-7, with 7 bases identical to TRBD2. CDR1 and CDR2 from the germline V gene are SGHNT and YENEEA. The CDR3 loop spans 16 amino acids. The ends lost 5 bases at V and 3 bases at J; junction bases unmatched: 13. The CDR3 DNA is TGTGCCAGCAGCAGAGGTTCGGGGGGTGGATTCTACGAGCAGTACTTC. This gives the protein CASSRGSGGGFYEQYF.

Of note for this clone: Other DNA sequences from this sample encode an identical CDR3 as well. This chain links TRBV28 with TRBJ1-1; 7 bases align to TRBD1. Germline CDR1 and CDR2: MDHEN and SYDVKM. Losses at the gene ends were 5 bases for V and 5 bases for J; bases not matched to a gene: 5. This CDR3 region has 13 residues. CDR3 DNA sequence: TGTGCCAGCAGTACAGGGGTGGGGACTGAAGCTTTCTTT. As protein: CASSTGVGTEAFF. The complete variable domain, with remaining parts taken from reference TRBV28 and TRBJ1-1, reads DVKVTQSSRYLVKRTGEKVFLECVQDMDHENMFWYRQDPGLGLRLIYFSYDVKMKEKGDIPEGYSVSREKKERFSLILESASTNQTSMYLCASSTGVGTEAFFGQGTRLTVV.

The chain employs TRBV13 and TRBJ2-2; no firm D call. CDR3 length: 14 amino acids. Trimming pared 5 bases from V and 7 bases from J, leaving 14 bases between. CDR1 PRHDT and CDR2 FYEKMQ come from the germline V gene (reference sequence). In nucleotides, the CDR3 is TGTGCCAGCAGCCCAATGGCGAGAGGCGGGGAGCTGTTTTTT. Encoded protein: CASSPMARGGELFF. The full variable domain, completed using reference TRBV13 and TRBJ2-2, is AAGVIQSPRHLIKEKRETATLKCYPIPRHDTVYWYQQGPGQDPQFLISFYEKMQSDKGSIPDRFSAQQFSDYHSELNMSSLELGDSALYFCASSPMARGGELFFGEGSRLTVL.

The gene calls are TRBV9 and TRBJ2-6, with D possibly being TRBD2 (5 bases). CDR1 and CDR2 (germline): SGDLS, YYNGEE. The CDR3 has 14 amino acids. V was clipped by 8 bases and J by 4 bases, with 13 bases between them. The CDR3 spells CASSRDLGANVLTF. Here the CDR3 DNA reads TGTGCCAGTTCGAGGGATCTGGGGGCCAACGTCCTGACTTTC.

V usage is TRBV18 and J usage is TRBJ1-2; D is undetermined. The CDR3 consists of 13 residues. The germline V and J ends were trimmed by 4 bases and 6 bases, with 12 bases remaining between them. Germline assignment: CDR1 KGHSH and CDR2 LQKENI. This CDR3 is CASSQGGLHGYTF. The DNA of the CDR3 is TGTGCCAGCTCACAGGGTGGACTCCATGGCTACACCTTC.

The rearrangement links TRBV11-2 to TRBJ1-1, with 7 bases matching TRBD1. With 1 base clipped from V and 3 bases from J, the junction kept 8 bases outside the gene matches. CDR3 length: 16 residues. The V gene's germline CDR1 is SGHAT and CDR2 FQNNGV. CDR3 coding DNA: TGTGCCAGCAGCTTAGTGGCAGGGGGTTGGGACACTGAAGCTTTCTTT. As protein: CASSLVAGGWDTEAFF.

Only one count was recorded for this clone. The J gene is TRBJ2-7, the V gene TRBV6-5; 9 bases are a match to TRBD1. The length of the CDR3 is 16 residues. CDR1 is MNHEY, CDR2 SVGAGI, per germline. The J segment lost 4 bases and the V segment lost 4 bases, leaving 11 bases of the junction unmatched. The CDR3 nucleotides read TGTGCCAGCAGTTTAGCCGGGACAGGGAGAGGTTACGAGCAGTACGTC. Translated: CASSLAGTGRGYEQYV.

This sequence joins TRBV5-1 and TRBJ2-3; TRBD2 might be the D (5 bases). V lost 0 bases, J lost 5 bases, and 13 bases lay in between. In germline, CDR1 is SGHRS, CDR2 YFSETQ. The CDR3 covers 15 residues. The CDR3 reads CASSLELAARDTQYF. CDR3 sequence (DNA): TGCGCCAGCAGCTTGGAGCTAGCCGCCCGAGATACGCAGTATTTT.

The chain has TRBV25-1 and TRBJ2-4; 9 bases line up with TRBD1. This CDR3 has 17 amino acids. Per the germline V gene, CDR1 is MGHDK and CDR2 is SYGVNS. J gave up 3 bases and V 9 bases, and 15 bases lay outside the gene matches. CDR3 region: CARSKGQGTGDKNIQYF. The CDR3 DNA reads as TGTGCCAGGAGTAAAGGACAGGGGACCGGCGACAAAAACATTCAGTACTTC.

The genes are TRBV29-1 and TRBJ2-2; D possibly corresponds to TRBD2 (5 bases). Germline V gives CDR1 SQVTM, CDR2 ANQGSEA. Deletions cut 7 bases from V and 7 bases from J, with 16 bases between. The CDR3 runs to 13 residues. The CDR3 nucleotides read TGCAGCGCTCTAGCCGGTTGGGGCGGGGAGCTGTTTTTT. Its protein is CSALAGWGGELFF.

The chain carries TRBV7-9 and TRBJ2-1; D uncertain. The CDR3 sequence is 15 residues long. Germline CDR1 and CDR2: SEHNR and FQNEAQ (reference sequence). Trimming took 5 bases from V and 0 from J, leaving 11 bases between them. The CDR3 bases are TGTGCCAGCAGCCTCTCGTCGAGCTCCTACAATGAGCAGTTCTTC. Protein product: CASSLSSSSYNEQFF. The full variable domain, completed using reference TRBV7-9 and TRBJ2-1, is DTGVSQNPRHKITKRGQNVTFRCDPISEHNRLYWYRQTLGQGPEFLTYFQNEAQLEKSRLLSDRFSAERPKGSFSTLEIQRTEQGDSAMYLCASSLSSSSYNEQFFGPGTRLTVL.